Listed here is a single TCR beta chain. Its antigen is undetermined. This entry belongs to a study of blood T cells in healthy people across ages. There are 14 residues in the CDR3. Trimming stripped 0 bases from V and 5 bases from J, with 10 bases between. Looked up from germline, CDR1 is KGHSH and CDR2 is LQKENI. Study-wide results and caveats: Per million T cells, TCR beta diversity dropped roughly linearly as age increased. Across samples, TCR beta diversity tracked strongly with naive T cell percentage.

A sample-barcoded 5' primer and a J-beta primer mix were used in a second PCR of roughly 6 to 11 cycles. TCRdb ran MiXCR on the 5' RACE reads and lists one entry per CDR3 protein. The data show 600,000 to 900,000 distinct CDR3 sequences, under 30% seen once. These sequences were also reported in another study, on T cells of mothers and their children. That work states: cDNA was made from all extracted RNA, about 1.4 ug per 15 ul. Related mother-child pairs showed slightly higher but non-significant overlap than unrelated pairs.

The chain couples TRBV18 to TRBJ2-5; D might be TRBD2 (5 bases). The sample taken for sequencing was blood. The receptor's source is a boy under 18 in good health. Here the CDR3 reads CASSPPSEAETQYF. As DNA, the CDR3 is TGTGCCAGCTCACCACCGTCGGAGGCGGAGACCCAGTACTTC.